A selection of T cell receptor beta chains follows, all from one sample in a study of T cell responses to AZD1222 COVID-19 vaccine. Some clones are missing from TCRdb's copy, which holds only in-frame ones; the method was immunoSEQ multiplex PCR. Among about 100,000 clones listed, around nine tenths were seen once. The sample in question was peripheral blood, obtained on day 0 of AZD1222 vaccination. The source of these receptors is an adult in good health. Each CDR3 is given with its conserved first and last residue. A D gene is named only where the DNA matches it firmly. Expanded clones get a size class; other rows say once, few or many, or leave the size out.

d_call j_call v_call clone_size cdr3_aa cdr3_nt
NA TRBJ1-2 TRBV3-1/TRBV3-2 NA CASSQDGGSGNYGYTF TGTGCCAGCAGCCAAGATGGGGGGAGCGGTAACTATGGCTACACCTTC
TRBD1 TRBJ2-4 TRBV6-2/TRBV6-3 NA CASSYQGVGAKNIQYF TGTGCCAGCAGTTACCAGGGGGTTGGGGCCAAAAACATTCAGTACTTC
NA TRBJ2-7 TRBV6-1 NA CASSDGQMVYEQYF TGTGCCAGCAGTGACGGACAGATGGTCTACGAGCAGTACTTC
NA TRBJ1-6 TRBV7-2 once CASSLVPGSNSPLHF TGTGCCAGCAGCTTAGTTCCAGGGAGTAATTCACCCCTCCACTTT
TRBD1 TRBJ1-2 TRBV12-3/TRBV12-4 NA CASTLDRVIGYTF TGTGCCAGCACCCTGGACAGGGTAATAGGCTACACCTTC
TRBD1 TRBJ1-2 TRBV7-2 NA CASSTTGGYGYTF TGTGCCAGCAGCACGACAGGGGGCTATGGCTACACCTTC
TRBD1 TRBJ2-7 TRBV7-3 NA CASSTWTGSSYEQYF TGTGCCAGCAGCACCTGGACAGGGAGCTCCTACGAGCAGTACTTC
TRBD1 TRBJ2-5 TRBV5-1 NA CASSLSQGEETQYF TGCGCCAGCAGCTTAAGCCAGGGGGAAGAGACCCAGTACTTC
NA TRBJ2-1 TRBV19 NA CASSIGDPSSYNEQFF TGTGCCAGTAGTATCGGGGACCCCAGCTCCTACAATGAGCAGTTCTTC
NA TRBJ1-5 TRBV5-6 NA CASSVGGGNQPQHF TGTGCCAGCAGCGTCGGGGGTGGCAATCAGCCCCAGCATTTT
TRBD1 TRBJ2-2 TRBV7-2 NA CASSFRTGGGNTGELFF TGTGCCAGCAGCTTTAGGACAGGGGGTGGGAACACCGGGGAGCTGTTTTTT
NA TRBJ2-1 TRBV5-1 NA CASTPPGSYNEQFF TGCGCCAGCACCCCCCCGGGCTCCTACAATGAGCAGTTCTTC
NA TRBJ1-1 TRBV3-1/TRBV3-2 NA CASGERGFGTEAFF TGTGCCAGCGGCGAGAGGGGGTTTGGCACTGAAGCTTTCTTT
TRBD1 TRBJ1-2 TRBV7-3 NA CASSATGTDTYGYTF TGTGCCAGCAGCGCTACCGGGACAGACACCTATGGCTACACCTTC
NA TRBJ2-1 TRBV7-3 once CASSPRSAGYNEQFF TGTGCCAGCAGCCCCCGGTCGGCGGGGTACAATGAGCAGTTCTTC
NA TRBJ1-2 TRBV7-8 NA CASSLVAAYGYTF TGTGCCAGCAGCTTAGTGGCAGCCTATGGCTACACCTTC
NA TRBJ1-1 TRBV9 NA CASSGSPNTEAFF TGTGCCAGCAGCGGCAGCCCGAACACTGAAGCTTTCTTT
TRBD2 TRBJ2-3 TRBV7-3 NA CASSLTGGRLLGDTQYF TGTGCCAGCAGCTTAACTGGCGGGAGGTTACTGGGAGATACGCAGTATTTT
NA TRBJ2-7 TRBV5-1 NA CASRTSSDSYEQYF TGCGCCAGCAGAACATCTAGCGACTCCTACGAGCAGTACTTC
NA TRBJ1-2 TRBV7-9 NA CASAGVSGNYGYTF TGTGCCAGCGCAGGGGTTTCGGGTAACTATGGCTACACCTTC
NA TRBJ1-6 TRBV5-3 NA CARSLVLRPTSYNSPLHF TGTGCCAGAAGCTTGGTTTTGAGACCGACCTCCTATAATTCACCCCTCCACTTT
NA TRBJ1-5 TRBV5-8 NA CASSPLRSNQPQHF TGTGCCAGCAGCCCATTACGTAGCAATCAGCCCCAGCATTTT
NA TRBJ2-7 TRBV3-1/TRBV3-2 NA CASSQGAGGLYEQYF TGTGCCAGCAGCCAGGGGGCAGGGGGGTTATACGAGCAGTACTTC
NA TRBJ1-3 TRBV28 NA CASDGARGSPGNTIYF TGTGCCAGCGATGGGGCGAGGGGTTCGCCTGGAAACACCATATATTTT
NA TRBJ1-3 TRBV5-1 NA CASSSNRLTGARSGNTIYF TGCGCCAGCAGCTCGAACCGATTGACAGGCGCCCGCTCTGGAAACACCATATATTTT
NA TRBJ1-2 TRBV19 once CASSSGWNYGYTF TGTGCCAGTAGTAGCGGCTGGAACTATGGCTACACCTTC
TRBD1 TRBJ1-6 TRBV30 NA CAWREGQSSSYNSPLHF TGTGCCTGGAGAGAGGGACAGTCAAGCTCCTATAATTCACCCCTCCACTTT
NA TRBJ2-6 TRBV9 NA CASSAVLPGANVLTF TGTGCCAGCAGCGCCGTATTGCCCGGGGCCAACGTCCTGACTTTC
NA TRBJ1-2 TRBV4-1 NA CASSQAVFTGYTF TGCGCCAGCAGCCAAGCAGTATTCACTGGCTACACCTTC
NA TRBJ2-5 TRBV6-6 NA CASRLRQGGMAQYF TGTGCCAGCAGATTACGGCAGGGCGGGATGGCCCAGTACTTC
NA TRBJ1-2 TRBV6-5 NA CANPVRGPYYGYTF TGTGCCAACCCTGTCAGGGGACCCTACTATGGCTACACCTTC
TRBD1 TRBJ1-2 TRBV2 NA CASSEQTGIYGYTF TGTGCCAGCAGTGAACAGACAGGGATCTATGGCTACACCTTC
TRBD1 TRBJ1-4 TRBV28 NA CASSQNNRGEKLFF TGTGCCAGCAGCCAAAACAACAGGGGAGAAAAACTGTTTTTT
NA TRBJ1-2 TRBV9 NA CASSVYTDGYTF TGTGCCAGCAGCGTATACACCGATGGCTACACCTTC
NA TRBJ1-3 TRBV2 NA CASSETNTIYF TGTGCCAGCAGTGAGACTAACACCATATATTTT
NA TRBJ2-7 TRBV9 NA CASSVDQAGVSYEQYF TGTGCCAGCAGCGTAGATCAAGCGGGCGTCTCCTACGAGCAGTACTTC
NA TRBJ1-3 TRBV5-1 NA CASSLTGSGNTIYF TGCGCCAGCAGCTTGACAGGCTCTGGAAACACCATATATTTT
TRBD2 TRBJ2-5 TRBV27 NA CASSLFARGGGGAYQETQYF TGTGCCAGCAGTTTATTTGCGCGGGGTGGCGGGGGAGCGTACCAAGAGACCCAGTACTTC
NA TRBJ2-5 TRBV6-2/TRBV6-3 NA CASSFWGDQETQYF TGTGCCAGCAGTTTTTGGGGGGACCAAGAGACCCAGTACTTC
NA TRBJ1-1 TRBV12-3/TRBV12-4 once CASSFSTPLAFF TGTGCCAGCAGTTTTAGCACACCCTTGGCTTTCTTT
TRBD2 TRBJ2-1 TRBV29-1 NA CSVASGNNEQFF TGCAGCGTTGCTAGCGGCAACAATGAGCAGTTCTTC
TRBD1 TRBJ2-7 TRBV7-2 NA CASSETGGTEQYF TGTGCCAGCAGTGAGACAGGGGGCACCGAGCAGTACTTC
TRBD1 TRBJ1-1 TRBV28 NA CASSPRDRYFSEAFF TGTGCCAGCAGCCCCCGGGACAGGTACTTTTCTGAAGCTTTCTTT
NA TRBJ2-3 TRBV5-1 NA CASSLVAGSTDTQYF TGCGCCAGCAGCTTGGTCGCGGGAAGCACAGATACGCAGTATTTT
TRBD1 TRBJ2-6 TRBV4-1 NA CASSLGAQGASGANVLTF TGCGCCAGCAGCCTTGGGGCACAGGGGGCTTCTGGGGCCAACGTCCTGACTTTC
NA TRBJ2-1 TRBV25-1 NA CASSEYGGGDEQFF TGTGCCAGCAGTGAATACGGAGGAGGGGATGAGCAGTTCTTC
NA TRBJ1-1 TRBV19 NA CASSRRGQNTEAFF TGTGCCAGTAGTAGAAGAGGACAGAACACTGAAGCTTTCTTT
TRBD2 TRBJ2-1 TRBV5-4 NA CASSLALAGDNEQFF TGTGCCAGCAGCTTGGCACTAGCGGGAGACAATGAGCAGTTCTTC
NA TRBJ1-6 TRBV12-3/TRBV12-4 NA CASKLDVNSPLHF TGTGCCAGCAAACTGGACGTAAATTCACCCCTCCACTTT
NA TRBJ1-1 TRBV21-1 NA CASNAGGGGLAFF TGTGCCAGCAATGCTGGGGGAGGGGGCTTGGCTTTCTTT
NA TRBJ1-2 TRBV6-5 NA CASRGSNYGYTF TGTGCCAGCAGAGGGAGTAACTATGGCTACACCTTC
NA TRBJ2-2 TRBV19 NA CASIRPVTGELFF TGTGCCAGTATAAGGCCCGTTACCGGGGAGCTGTTTTTT
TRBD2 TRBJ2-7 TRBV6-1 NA CASSEAGTSLFAYEQYF TGTGCCAGCAGTGAAGCCGGGACTAGTCTCTTTGCCTACGAGCAGTACTTC
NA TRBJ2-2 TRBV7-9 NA CASNPGVYTGELFF TGTGCCAGCAACCCAGGGGTCTACACCGGGGAGCTGTTTTTT